Presented here are 16 T cell receptor beta chains from one specimen sequenced in a study of CD8+CD57+ T cells in acquired aplastic anemia. Genomic DNA served as template for TCR beta VDJ and CDR3 profiling. TCRdb reanalysed the reads using MiXCR and keeps one entry per CDR3 protein. The sample consists of 150,000 to 200,000 distinct CDR3 sequences, less than 50% of them appearing once. All patients picked for sequencing had shown, by flow cytometry, an expansion of CD8+CD57+ cells. Sequencing used sorted CD4+, CD8+, or CD8+CD57+ T cells (not recorded which) from PBMCs. The receptors come from a human donor with aplastic anemia.

J is TRBJ1-1 and V is TRBV24-1; 10 bases are a match to TRBD1. Germline V gives CDR1 KGHDR, CDR2 SFDVKD. The CDR3 extends over 14 amino acids. The ends lost 4 bases at V and 6 bases at J; junction bases unmatched: 4. The CDR3 loop is CATSDGTGESEAFF. The CDR3 DNA reads TGTGCCACCAGTGACGGGACAGGGGAGTCTGAAGCTTTCTTT.

The rearrangement links TRBV10-1 to TRBJ2-3; D is unclear. CDR3 length: 17 amino acids. With 0 bases removed from V and 5 bases from J, the gap between germline ends came to 18 bases. Germline CDR1 WNHNN, CDR2 SYGVQD (reference sequence). In DNA form, the CDR3 reads TGCGCCAGCAGTGAGTCGAGAGCCGCACCTTCCGAAGATACGCAGTATTTT. Translating it yields CASSESRAAPSEDTQYF.

This chain uses TRBV2 with TRBJ2-3; tentatively, D is TRBD1 (6 bases). The V and J ends lost 8 bases and 4 bases respectively, with 13 bases between them. CDR3 length: 13 amino acids. Germline V gene lookup returns CDR1 SNHLY and CDR2 FYNNEI. Written as DNA, the CDR3 is TGTGCCAGCCCTGACAGGAGCCCAGATACGCAGTATTTT. Translating gives CASPDRSPDTQYF.

Worth noting for this clonotype: A read error is possible here, since a much larger clone lies one base away. J is TRBJ1-1 and V is TRBV6-1, with D hard to call. The CDR3 has 12 amino acids. Germline values: CDR1 MNHNS, CDR2 SASEGT. V was shortened by 4 bases and J by 3 bases, with 6 bases between the two germline ends. CDR3 sequence: CASSGAHTEAFF. Written as DNA, the CDR3 is TGTGCCAGCAGTGGGGCCCACACTGAAGCTTTCTTT.

This sequence joins TRBV24-1 and TRBJ1-5; D unclear. Between the trimmed V and J ends, which lost 5 bases and 4 bases, there was a span of 11 bases. Germline-derived CDR1 and CDR2 are KGHDR and SFDVKD. This CDR3 spans 14 amino acids. DNA for the CDR3: TGTGCCACCAGTGGGGGATGGGGAAATCAGCCCCAGCATTTT. Its protein product is CATSGGWGNQPQHF.

The gene calls are TRBV10-3 and TRBJ1-3; the match to TRBD1 covers 7 bases. The germline gives CDR1 ENHRY, CDR2 SYGVKD. J lost 0 bases, V lost 10 bases, and 6 bases had no gene match. This CDR3 is built from 14 residues. The CDR3 sequence is CATVTGDSGNTIYF. In nucleotides, the CDR3 is TGTGCCACTGTCACAGGGGACTCTGGAAACACCATATATTTT.

This clonotype was seen many times. The chain has TRBV19 and TRBJ2-1; D unresolved. The ends were cut back, 8 bases at V and 8 bases at J, with 13 bases in the middle. CDR1 is LNHDA and CDR2 is SQIVND in the germline V gene (reference sequence). The CDR3 has 12 residues. CDR3 residues: CASRTLGDEQFF. The CDR3 region has the DNA TGTGCCAGTCGTACCCTTGGGGATGAGCAGTTCTTC.

V is TRBV20-1 and J is TRBJ2-3, with TRBD2 identical over 8 bases. CDR1 DFQATT and CDR2 SNEGSKA come from the germline V gene (reference sequence). J was trimmed by 6 bases and V by 6 bases; bases with no gene match: 11. The CDR3 extends over 14 amino acids. CDR3 amino acids: CSAEDGGAGDTQYF. The CDR3 DNA reads as TGCAGTGCCGAGGACGGGGGGGCCGGGGATACGCAGTATTTT.

The CDR3 reads CASSLFGEQYF. CDR3 in DNA: TGTGCCAGCAGCCTCTTCGGCGAGCAGTACTTC. The chain carries TRBV9 and TRBJ2-7, with no clear D. The CDR3 consists of 11 residues. The V gene's germline CDR1 is SGDLS and CDR2 YYNGEE. V lost 4 bases to trimming and J lost 6 bases, with 8 bases between them.

The genes are TRBV12-3 or TRBV12-4 and TRBJ2-1; D is undetermined. This CDR3 region has 13 residues. Deletions cut 5 bases from V and 8 bases from J, with 13 bases between. The CDR3 sequence: CASSLISGDEQFF. CDR3 bases: TGTGCCAGCAGTCTAATTTCAGGCGATGAGCAGTTCTTC.

This clonotype has only one observation. The chain combines TRBV5-1 with TRBJ2-7; no definite D call. The CDR3 is made up of 15 amino acids. Looked up from germline, CDR1 is SGHRS and CDR2 is YFSETQ. The V gene lost 5 bases and the J gene lost 2 bases, with 17 bases spanning the gap. CDR3 DNA: TGCGCCAGCAGTTCCCCCGGAGCCAATGCCTACGAGCAGTACTTC. Encoded protein: CASSSPGANAYEQYF.

The rearrangement uses TRBV7-3 and TRBJ2-3, with 8 nucleotides matching TRBD2. The CDR3 is 16 amino acids. Per the germline V gene, CDR1 is SGHTA and CDR2 is FQGTGA. With V trimmed by 4 bases and J by 1 base, 7 bases remained unmatched. This CDR3 reads CASSSVAGSRTDTQYF. In DNA, the CDR3 is TGTGCCAGCAGCTCTGTAGCGGGGTCGCGCACAGATACGCAGTATTTT.

The V and J genes are TRBV9 and TRBJ1-6; a weak D match, TRBD1 (6 bases). CDR3 size: 14 residues. V was shortened by 3 bases and J by 5 bases, with 9 bases between the two germline ends. Germline CDR1 SGDLS, CDR2 YYNGEE. The CDR3 protein is CASSGTVDNSPLHF. The DNA of the CDR3 is TGTGCCAGCAGCGGGACAGTCGATAATTCACCCCTCCACTTT.

This clonotype was counted only a few times. The chain joins TRBV10-3 to TRBJ1-2; 9 nucleotides agree with TRBD1. The CDR3 consists of 14 residues. Germline assignment: CDR1 ENHRY and CDR2 SYGVKD. V shed 4 bases, J shed 4 bases, and the junction held 4 bases outside the gene matches. This CDR3 reads CAISGTGATYGYTF. Written as DNA, the CDR3 is TGTGCCATCAGTGGGACAGGGGCCACCTATGGCTACACCTTC.

The table lists this clonotype with a few counts. The CDR3 DNA is TGTGCCAGCTCACCTAATTCAGGAAGGGGGATATATGGCTACACCTTC. As protein: CASSPNSGRGIYGYTF. The chain uses TRBV18 and TRBJ1-2; TRBD1 is a possible D gene (6 bases). The germline CDR1 and CDR2 sequences are KGHSH and LQKENI. There are 16 residues in the CDR3. V dropped 3 bases and J dropped 5 bases, with 19 bases sitting between them.

DNA for the CDR3: TGCAGTGCCCCACCGGGTGGGGGCGGCGAGCAGTACTTC. Translated, it gives CSAPPGGGGEQYF. V usage is TRBV20-1 and J usage is TRBJ2-7; D perhaps matches TRBD1 (6 bases). The CDR3 covers 13 residues. Trimming cost V 6 bases and J 6 bases, with 18 bases left between them. Germline CDR1 DFQATT, CDR2 SNEGSKA (reference sequence).